This TCR beta chain was sequenced during a study of blood T cells in healthy people across ages (dated by TCRdb to 2015 to 2017). For the study in its entirety: In model experiments, template switching captured roughly one uniquely barcoded TCR beta cDNA molecule for every two T cells. Age-related changes in TCR beta repertoire diversity were measured in the study by deep sequencing normalized with unique cDNA molecular identifiers. The donors were split into four age groups: young (average 16 years), middle-aged (roughly 39), aged (roughly 60) and long-lived (about 82). To avoid experimental bias, donors of different ages were spread randomly across the sequencing lanes. Two additional independent replicas of 1 million unique cDNA reads from the same blood draw were analyzed for two donors (one aged 18 to 30 and one aged 80 or older).

Systemically healthy Caucasian individuals from Russia, over 30 in total and aged roughly 6 to 95 years, were included as donors. Around 9.7 milliliters of peripheral blood were collected from each donor into EDTA-treated Vacutainer tubes. Ficoll-Paque density-gradient centrifugation was used to isolate PBMCs, with at least 6.5 million per sample. Trizol reagent was used to extract total RNA from PBMCs, with at least 5 micrograms per sample. The percentages of naive CD45RAhigh/CD27high T cells were determined by flow cytometry on a PBMC aliquot from every donor. Receptor amplification or capture employed 5' RACE. For sequencing, an Illumina HiSeq 2500 was employed. A second PCR of 7 to 11 cycles was performed with a sample-barcoded 5' primer and a J-beta primer mix. A unique molecular identifier was introduced onto each TCR beta cDNA molecule by a template-switch 5' adaptor carrying 12 random nucleotides. At least 2.5 million CDR3-containing paired-end reads were obtained from each sample. First-strand cDNA was synthesized from all RNA with the Mint cDNA synthesis kit, primed by a TRBC-specific oligonucleotide. All cDNA was treated with uracil-DNA glycosylase and then went through a first 18-cycle PCR with the universal primers M1SS and BC2_uni_R. As for the authors' bioinformatics: For normalization, 1 million high-quality reads were randomly selected from each sample, with every read carrying a distinct molecular identifier. Instead of being binned into consensus sequences, reads that shared molecular identifiers were thrown out. MiTCR, set to a Q25 quality threshold and the strictest error-elimination algorithm, was used for CDR3 identification, clonotype clustering and error correction. A nonparametric unseen species model using Euler transformation provided a lower-bound estimate of total TCR beta diversity. The raw public data were reprocessed by TCRdb itself: fastp quality trimming at Q25, MiXCR clonotype calling, in-frame beta chains only. A single entry per CDR3 protein holds the most common genes and DNA from its merged rows. The V and J calls here are based on TCRdb, not the publication. The table for this sample lists about 640,000 distinct CDR3 sequences; approximately 50% of them were counted only once. The ten most abundant clones make up 30% to 40% of the sample.

Study-wide conclusions, independent of this receptor: A strong correlation was found between observed TCR beta diversity and the percentage of naive T cells measured by flow cytometry. The CMV infection status of donors was not known, potentially confounding age-related changes in expanded clonotypes. Compared with the aged group, more naive CD4+ T cells, fewer expanded clones and increased TCR diversity were shown by the long-lived group, suggesting age selection. Because profiling used bulk unsorted PBMCs, naive and antigen-experienced compartments could not be compared conclusively. Observed TCR beta diversity per million T cells fell roughly linearly with age, and a significant reduction was already apparent by age around 36. Estimates of total diversity based on one million sequenced T cells were considered lower bounds and underestimates.

This clonotype was detected a few times. Its recognized antigen is unknown. No base qualities exist here, and no much larger clone lies one base off it. Sample: blood. This sequence was found in a man aged 60-69 years in good health.

The base sequence is TGTGCCAGCAGTTACGCTGGGCTAACCTACGAGCAGTACTTC. The resulting protein is CASSYAGLTYEQYF. The V and J genes are TRBV6-2 or TRBV6-3 and TRBJ2-7, with no D gene named confidently. V drops 2 bases and J drops 2 bases, leaving 10 bases in between. From a lookup of the germline V gene, CDR1 and CDR2 are MNHEY and SVGEGT. The CDR3 holds 14 amino acids from the cysteine to the phenylalanine. Only the CDR3 portion is preserved as DNA: 42 bases, with reading frame beginning at the first base.